What follows are 19 T cell receptor beta chains derived from one specimen sequenced in a study of T-cell memory formation after mild COVID-19. Using its own MiXCR run on the 5' RACE reads, TCRdb lists one record per CDR3 protein. The table includes about 560,000 distinct CDR3 sequences, roughly 20% detected once. The specimen was PBMCs or a T cell subset sorted from them (not recorded which). The receptors were gathered from an adult woman who had mild COVID-19 (a few samples of this study predate the infection). Cell type and time point are not known.

This clonotype appeared a few times. The chain employs TRBV29-1 and TRBJ2-7; 7 bases agree with TRBD2. The V gene's germline CDR1 is SQVTM and CDR2 ANQGSEA. The CDR3 length is 14 residues. Trimming removed 6 bases from V and 0 bases from J; junction bases left unmatched: 8. The CDR3 DNA reads as TGCAGCGTGGGGGGAGGGAGGAGCTCCTACGAGCAGTACTTC. Protein product: CSVGGGRSSYEQYF.

This clonotype showed up many times. The chain recombines TRBV11-3 with TRBJ2-7; TRBD2 aligns across 16 bases. The CDR3 spans 15 residues. V shed 4 bases and J 6 bases; nucleotides not matched to a gene: 3. Per the germline V gene, CDR1 is SGHNT and CDR2 is YENEEA. CDR3 residues: CASSSGLAGGREQYF. The CDR3 coding sequence is TGTGCCAGCAGCTCGGGACTAGCGGGAGGGCGCGAGCAGTACTTC. Using reference TRBV11-3 and TRBJ2-7 for the parts outside the CDR3, the full variable domain is EAGVVQSPRYKIIEKKQPVAFWCNPISGHNTLYWYLQNLGQGPELLIRYENEEAVDDSQLPKDRFSAERLKGVDSTLKIQPAELGDSAVYLCASSSGLAGGREQYFGPGTRLTVT.

V and J are TRBV3-1 and TRBJ1-2; no definite D call. V shed 1 base and J shed 8 bases, with 11 bases lying between them. CDR1 is LGHDT and CDR2 is YNNKEL in the germline V gene (reference sequence). The CDR3 loop spans 13 amino acids. The CDR3 loop reads CASSQGEGIGYTF. The CDR3 DNA reads as TGTGCCAGCAGCCAAGGGGAAGGCATCGGCTACACCTTC.

The chain recombines TRBV5-1 with TRBJ2-5, with 7 nucleotides matching TRBD1. Germline CDR1 reads SGHRS; CDR2 reads YFSETQ. V lost 4 bases and J lost 0; bases outside the gene matches: 3. The CDR3 sequence is 14 residues long. The CDR3 region has the DNA TGCGCCAGCAGCGCGACAGGGAACCAAGAGACCCAGTACTTC. This translates into CASSATGNQETQYF. The whole variable domain, remainder taken from reference TRBV5-1 and TRBJ2-5, is KAGVTQTPRYLIKTRGQQVTLSCSPISGHRSVSWYQQTPGQGLQFLFEYFSETQRNKGNFPGRFSGRQFSNSRSEMNVSTLELGDSALYLCASSATGNQETQYFGPGTRLLVL.

In this sample, this clonotype turned up once. The V gene is TRBV15, the J gene TRBJ2-7; unclear D gene. Germline V gives CDR1 LNHNV, CDR2 YYDKDF (reference sequence). There are 12 residues in the CDR3. Trimming pared 0 bases from V and 5 bases from J, leaving 5 bases between. The CDR3 region has the DNA TGTGCCACCAGCAGAGATGGGGACGAGCAGTACTTC. This gives the protein CATSRDGDEQYF.

This clonotype was seen more than once but under ten times. The rearrangement joins TRBV24-1 to TRBJ1-3; no firm D call. The CDR3 loop spans 13 amino acids. V was clipped by 2 bases and J by 4 bases, with 5 bases between them. CDR1 is KGHDR, CDR2 SFDVKD, per germline. The CDR3 region has the DNA TGTGCCACCAGTGATTCGGGGGGAAACACCATATATTTT. It is translated as CATSDSGGNTIYF.

This chain connects TRBV4-1 to TRBJ2-7; 8 bases agree with TRBD1. This CDR3 spans 15 amino acids. Germline V gives CDR1 MGHRA, CDR2 YSYEKL. The V and J ends lost 5 bases and 4 bases, in that order; junction bases with no gene match: 10. The CDR3 spells CASSARTGQLYEQYF. CDR3 DNA sequence: TGCGCCAGCAGCGCCCGGACAGGGCAACTTTACGAGCAGTACTTC.

A word on this clonotype: Germline is not matched at one junction end, which may reflect a read error. This chain connects TRBV10-3 to TRBJ2-1; 7 bases match TRBD1. The CDR3 spans 16 residues. Per the germline V gene, CDR1 is ENHRY and CDR2 is SYGVKD. CDR3 amino acids: CAISESETGSYNEQFF. The CDR3 bases are TGTGCCATAAGTGAGTCGGAGACAGGGTCCTACAATGAGCAGTTCTTC.

V gene TRBV24-1 combines with J gene TRBJ1-1; no clear D. This CDR3 is built from 14 residues. The germline V gene encodes CDR1 KGHDR and CDR2 SFDVKD. With 2 bases removed from V and 2 bases from J, the gap between germline ends came to 8 bases. CDR3 loop: CATSDSKPNTEAFF. CDR3 bases: TGTGCCACCAGTGATTCCAAACCTAACACTGAAGCTTTCTTT.

The chain is built from TRBV6-4 and TRBJ2-5, with D hard to call. Trimming removed 0 bases at V and 2 bases at J, with 13 bases between. This CDR3 comprises 16 residues. Germline CDR1 MRHNA, CDR2 SNTAGT. The CDR3 spells CASSDSSQKPQETQYF. Written as DNA, the CDR3 is TGTGCCAGCAGTGACTCGAGCCAAAAGCCTCAAGAGACCCAGTACTTC.

The chain recombines TRBV6-5 with TRBJ2-7; perhaps TRBD1 as D (6 bases). V was shortened by 3 bases and J by 3 bases, with 12 bases between the two germline ends. Germline V lookup: CDR1 MNHEY, CDR2 SVGAGI. The CDR3 has 14 residues. The CDR3 loop is CASSYDRPHYEQYF. DNA of the CDR3: TGTGCCAGCAGTTATGACAGGCCCCACTACGAGCAGTACTTC.

This rearrangement joins TRBV7-9 to TRBJ2-3; D might be TRBD2 (6 bases). Looked up from germline, CDR1 is SEHNR and CDR2 is FQNEAQ (reference sequence). The CDR3 length is 15 residues. V gave up 6 bases and J gave up 0 bases, with 13 bases separating them. The CDR3 sequence: CASSLLAASTDTQYF. The CDR3, as DNA: TGTGCCAGCAGTCTACTAGCAGCTAGCACAGATACGCAGTATTTT.

This clonotype was seen a few times. The gene calls are TRBV30 and TRBJ2-2; 7 nucleotides agree with TRBD2. CDR1 and CDR2 from the germline V gene are GTSNPN and SVGIG (reference sequence). V was pared by 6 bases and J by 3 bases, with 7 bases of the junction left unmatched. The CDR3 length is 14 residues. This chain's CDR3 is CACRSAGDTGELFF. In nucleotides, the CDR3 is TGTGCCTGCCGGTCTGCGGGGGACACCGGGGAGCTGTTTTTT.

The genes are TRBV2 and TRBJ2-4; D gene ambiguous. V lost 4 bases, J lost 0 bases, and 4 bases lay in between. The CDR3 runs 13 residues. The germline V gene has CDR1 SNHLY and CDR2 FYNNEI. CDR3 sequence (DNA): TGTGCCAGCAGTGGGGTAGCCAAAAACATTCAGTACTTC. Its protein is CASSGVAKNIQYF.

This clonotype was seen a few times. The chain carries TRBV19 and TRBJ1-6; possibly TRBD1 for D (5 bases). The V end lost 2 bases, the J end lost 6 bases, and 20 bases lay between the germline ends. Germline V gene data show CDR1 as LNHDA and CDR2 as SQIVND (reference sequence). The CDR3 has 18 amino acids. CDR3: CASSIQAGWTPGNSPLHF. CDR3 DNA: TGTGCCAGTAGTATACAAGCAGGGTGGACGCCCGGTAATTCACCCCTCCACTTT.

The chain uses TRBV29-1 and TRBJ2-3, with TRBD1 matching over 10 bases. From germline, CDR1 is SQVTM and CDR2 ANQGSEA. The CDR3 totals 16 residues. V lost 2 bases to trimming and J lost 4 bases; unmatched junction nucleotides: 9. Written as DNA, the CDR3 is TGCAGCGTTGAACTAACGACAGGGGGCCTGGCAGATACGCAGTATTTT. Its translation is CSVELTTGGLADTQYF.

CDR3 sequence (DNA): TGTGCCAGCAGCCCTAGAGGGGGGGTCGGGAATGAGCAGTTCTTC. It encodes CASSPRGGVGNEQFF. This chain links TRBV11-2 with TRBJ2-1; D may be TRBD2 (7 bases). Trimming took 5 bases from V and 7 from J, leaving 18 bases between them. CDR3 length equals 15 residues. Germline V gene sequence: CDR1 SGHAT, CDR2 FQNNGV.

The chain is built from TRBV2 and TRBJ1-1, with D possibly being TRBD1 (5 bases). Between the trimmed V and J ends, which lost 6 bases and 3 bases, there was a span of 14 bases. Germline CDR1 SNHLY, CDR2 FYNNEI. The CDR3 contains 14 residues. CDR3 nucleotide sequence: TGTGCCAGCAGGAAGGGGTCAGTGGACACTGAAGCTTTCTTT. Amino acid sequence: CASRKGSVDTEAFF.

This chain uses TRBV19 with TRBJ2-2; maybe TRBD2 (5 bases). CDR1 and CDR2 from the germline V gene are LNHDA and SQIVND (reference sequence). This CDR3 contains 13 residues. The germline V and J ends were trimmed by 2 bases and 6 bases, with 7 bases remaining between them. Written as DNA, the CDR3 is TGTGCCAGTAGTATAACCGGGGCCGGGGAGCTGTTTTTT. Amino acids: CASSITGAGELFF.